Following are 13 T cell receptor beta chains from one sample sequenced in a study of cytomegalovirus exposure and HLA in healthy donors. A multiplex PCR was run with 60 Vbeta primers and 13 Jbeta primers. Assay: immunoSEQ multiplex PCR; the TCRdb copy retains only in-frame clones and omits some. In total, the table holds approximately 100,000 clones. Sequencing was performed on PBMCs. The receptors originated from a middle-aged man in good health and CMV-seronegative.

The V and J genes are TRBV18 and TRBJ1-2; 7 bases fit TRBD1. This CDR3 contains 16 residues. CDR1 and CDR2 from the germline V gene are KGHSH and LQKENI. V lost 2 bases and J lost 8; bases outside the gene matches: 14. The CDR3 here is CASSPASGQAPRGYTF. The CDR3 DNA reads as TGTGCCAGCTCACCAGCTTCCGGACAGGCACCGAGAGGCTACACCTTC. Full variable domain (outside the CDR3, taken from reference TRBV18 and TRBJ1-2): NAGVMQNPRHLVRRRGQEARLRCSPMKGHSHVYWYRQLPEEGLKFMVYLQKENIIDESGMPKERFSAEFPKEGPSILRIQQVVRGDSAAYFCASSPASGQAPRGYTFGSGTRLTVV.

This chain links TRBV19 with TRBJ2-1; a possible D gene is TRBD1 (6 bases). Germline V gene lookup returns CDR1 LNHDA and CDR2 SQIVND (reference sequence). V gave up 4 bases and J gave up 5 bases, with 18 bases separating them. The length of the CDR3 is 16 residues. CDR3 bases: TGTGCCAGTAGTACTCTGGTGGGGGCGATCCACAATGAGCAGTTCTTC. Translating gives CASSTLVGAIHNEQFF.

This rearrangement joins TRBV30 to TRBJ2-5; D might be TRBD2 (6 bases). Deletions cut 1 base from V and 5 bases from J, with 17 bases between. This CDR3 has 15 residues. CDR1 and CDR2 from the germline V gene are GTSNPN and SVGIG (reference sequence). CDR3 loop: CAWSGGLGGAETQYF. The CDR3 DNA sequence: TGTGCCTGGAGTGGGGGCTTGGGGGGTGCGGAGACCCAGTACTTC.

The chain employs TRBV5-1 and TRBJ2-5; D perhaps matches TRBD2 (7 bases). Germline-derived CDR1 and CDR2 are SGHRS and YFSETQ. The CDR3 runs to 15 residues. With 2 bases removed from V and 4 bases from J, the gap between germline ends came to 15 bases. The DNA of the CDR3 is TGCGCCAGCAGCTTCGGAGGGCGGGGGCCAGAGACCCAGTACTTC. This codes for CASSFGGRGPETQYF.

The gene calls are TRBV5-1 and TRBJ2-4; 10 bases map to TRBD1. The CDR3 runs to 14 residues. After removal of 4 bases from V and 8 bases from J, the junction contained 6 bases not matched to a gene. Looked up from germline, CDR1 is SGHRS and CDR2 is YFSETQ. CDR3 coding DNA: TGCGCCAGCAGCAGAGGGACAGGGGTGGACATTCAGTACTTC. This gives the protein CASSRGTGVDIQYF.

The chain links TRBV6-1 to TRBJ2-2; D is possibly TRBD2 (6 bases). The CDR3 totals 14 residues. Trimming removed 7 bases at V and 4 bases at J, with 13 bases between. The V gene's germline CDR1 is MNHNS and CDR2 SASEGT. CDR3 amino acids: CASMGGAATGELFF. DNA of the CDR3: TGTGCCAGCATGGGGGGAGCGGCCACCGGGGAGCTGTTTTTT.

The genes are TRBV19 and TRBJ2-3; D remains unclear. The CDR3 has 16 residues. Germline loops: CDR1 LNHDA, CDR2 SQIVND (reference sequence). With 4 bases removed from V and 0 bases from J, the gap between germline ends came to 14 bases. This CDR3 reads CASSNLLPPSTDTQYF. CDR3 sequence (DNA): TGTGCCAGTAGTAATCTTCTCCCCCCTAGCACAGATACGCAGTATTTT. The whole variable domain, remainder taken from reference TRBV19 and TRBJ2-3, is DGGITQSPKYLFRKEGQNVTLSCEQNLNHDAMYWYRQDPGQGLRLIYYSQIVNDFQKGDIAEGYSVSREKKESFPLTVTSAQKNPTAFYLCASSNLLPPSTDTQYFGPGTRLTVL.

The chain employs TRBV19 and TRBJ2-7; 8 nucleotides match TRBD1. Germline-derived CDR1 and CDR2 are LNHDA and SQIVND (reference sequence). CDR3 length: 14 residues. V lost 4 bases, J lost 5 bases, and 7 bases stayed unmatched. CDR3 in DNA: TGTGCCAGTAGTACGTGGGACAGGTTGAACGAGCAGTACTTC. The encoded protein is CASSTWDRLNEQYF.

V is TRBV7-3 and J is TRBJ2-6; TRBD1 aligns across 8 bases. Germline values: CDR1 SGHTA, CDR2 FQGTGA. There are 17 residues in the CDR3. Losses at the gene ends were 5 bases for V and 1 base for J; bases not matched to a gene: 7. The CDR3 is CASSPRQGTSGANVLTF. CDR3 DNA: TGTGCCAGCAGCCCCAGACAGGGGACGTCTGGGGCCAACGTCCTGACTTTC.

V gene TRBV7-9 combines with J gene TRBJ2-2; 8 nucleotides match TRBD1. This CDR3 is 16 amino acids long. Germline CDR1 and CDR2: SEHNR and FQNEAQ (reference sequence). J lost 4 bases, V lost 5 bases, and 9 bases had no gene match. In nucleotides, the CDR3 is TGTGCCAGCAGCGGAGACAGGGGCCGGGGCACCGGGGAGCTGTTTTTT. Its protein product is CASSGDRGRGTGELFF.

The rearrangement uses TRBV6-5 and TRBJ1-2; unclear D gene. Germline loops: CDR1 MNHEY, CDR2 SVGAGI. Trimming removed 3 bases at V and 0 bases at J, with 11 bases between. The CDR3 covers 15 residues. The CDR3 sequence is CASSYAGRPNYGYTF. The DNA of the CDR3 is TGTGCCAGCAGTTATGCGGGCAGGCCTAACTATGGCTACACCTTC.

V gene TRBV10-3 combines with J gene TRBJ2-7; 11 nucleotides align to TRBD2. The V and J ends lost 10 bases and 5 bases, in that order; junction bases with no gene match: 7. Germline-derived CDR1 and CDR2 are ENHRY and SYGVKD. The CDR3 totals 13 residues. The CDR3 here is CATKLAGENEQYF. The CDR3 nucleotides are TGTGCCACGAAACTAGCGGGAGAGAACGAGCAGTACTTC.

The rearrangement joins TRBV27 to TRBJ1-3; D unclear. Trimming took 6 bases from V and 3 from J, leaving 18 bases between them. The germline V gene has CDR1 MNHEY and CDR2 SMNVEV (reference sequence). This CDR3 is 16 amino acids long. The CDR3 nucleotides read TGTGCCAGCAGCCGTGACGGGATAAGTTATGGAAACACCATATATTTT. Its protein is CASSRDGISYGNTIYF.